A single sample gave rise to the 18 T cell receptor beta chains below, sequenced in a study of cytomegalovirus exposure and HLA in healthy donors (dated by TCRdb to about 2017). Library preparation employed the immunoSEQ multiplex PCR assay. The multiplex PCR relied on a mix of 60 forward primers for TCR Vbeta segments and 13 reverse primers for TCR Jbeta segments. The table comes from immuneACCESS by way of TCRdb, which keeps in-frame sequences with V and J called. Part of the clones is missing from these tables; in studies checked, under half for an unresolved V gene and the rest for unknown reasons. In all, the sample holds about 85,000 clones, and about 80% of those were seen once. 32% of the sample is in the top ten clones. Material for sequencing was PBMCs. These receptor sequences come from a man in his fifties or sixties in good health and CMV-seropositive.

This clone was seen more than once but under ten times. DNA for the CDR3: TGTGCCAGCAGTGAAGACAGGGGCTCGGAGACCCAGTACTTC. This translates into CASSEDRGSETQYF. The J gene is TRBJ2-5, the V gene TRBV25-1; TRBD1 matches 8 bases. Germline V gives CDR1 MGHDK, CDR2 SYGVNS. V gave up 2 bases and J gave up 5 bases; unmatched junction bases: 4. The CDR3 extends over 14 amino acids.

This chain links TRBV28 with TRBJ1-1, with unresolved D. Germline V gene data show CDR1 as MDHEN and CDR2 as SYDVKM. The V end was cut by 6 bases, the J end by 1 base, with 12 bases between. CDR3 length: 14 residues. The CDR3 loop is CASRYRGPNTEAFF. The CDR3 DNA reads as TGTGCCAGCAGATACCGGGGTCCGAACACTGAAGCTTTCTTT.

The chain joins TRBV18 to TRBJ2-5, with a possible D match to TRBD1 (5 bases). The J call may be faulty, since TRBJ2-7 better matches the DNA end. Germline loops: CDR1 KGHSH, CDR2 LQKENI. The CDR3 length is 15 residues. CDR3 nucleotides: TGTGCCAGCTCACCGTCGACAGAGCTCTCCTACGAGCAGTACTTC. Its protein is CASSPSTELSYEQYF.

The table lists this clone with a count of one. The chain joins TRBV29-1 to TRBJ2-7, with TRBD2 matching over 12 bases. Germline V gene data show CDR1 as SQVTM and CDR2 as ANQGSEA. The CDR3 loop spans 14 amino acids. J lost 5 bases, V lost 3 bases, and 5 bases had no gene match. The CDR3 coding sequence is TGCAGCGTTGAGCTAGCGGGAGGGTTCGACGAGCAGTACTTC. This sequence encodes CSVELAGGFDEQYF.

The chain links TRBV29-1 to TRBJ2-2; TRBD2 agrees at 11 bases. The germline V gene has CDR1 SQVTM and CDR2 ANQGSEA. This CDR3 has 13 residues. The V segment lost 7 bases and the J segment 8 bases; nucleotides outside the gene matches: 6. The CDR3 here is CSARLAGTGELFF. In DNA, the CDR3 is TGCAGCGCCAGACTAGCGGGGACGGGGGAGCTGTTTTTT.

This chain connects TRBV19 to TRBJ1-2, with D hard to call. This CDR3 region has 11 residues. V lost 3 bases and J 5 bases, leaving 4 bases between the germline ends. Germline V gene data show CDR1 as LNHDA and CDR2 as SQIVND (reference sequence). CDR3: CASSIGYGYTF. The CDR3 nucleotides are TGTGCCAGTAGTATCGGGTATGGCTACACCTTC.

The chain is built from TRBV5-8 and TRBJ2-3, with 7 bases that match TRBD2. The CDR3 contains 15 residues. The germline V gene has CDR1 SGHTS and CDR2 YDEGEE. The J segment lost 3 bases and the V segment lost 4 bases, leaving 8 bases of the junction unmatched. The CDR3 loop is CASSPSGLVTDTQYF. CDR3 nucleotide sequence: TGTGCCAGCAGCCCAAGCGGACTAGTAACAGATACGCAGTATTTT. The full variable domain, with the rest looked up from reference TRBV5-8 and TRBJ2-3, is EAGVTQSPTHLIKTRGQQATLRCSPISGHTSVYWYQQALGLGLQFLLWYDEGEERNRGNFPPRFSGRQFPNYSSELNVNALELEDSALYLCASSPSGLVTDTQYFGPGTRLTVL.

J is TRBJ2-3 and V is TRBV5-4; 9 bases match TRBD2. This CDR3 contains 17 residues. Germline V CDR1 and CDR2: SGHNT, YYREEE (reference sequence). V was pared by 0 bases and J by 1 base, with 6 bases of the junction left unmatched. CDR3 in amino acids: CASSLAGVAGGTDTQYF. The CDR3 coding sequence is TGTGCCAGCAGCTTGGCAGGGGTAGCGGGAGGCACAGATACGCAGTATTTT.

The rearrangement joins TRBV27 to TRBJ1-2; 7 nucleotides line up with TRBD1. After removal of 6 bases from V and 5 bases from J, the junction contained 18 bases not matched to a gene. There are 17 residues in the CDR3. Germline CDR1 reads MNHEY; CDR2 reads SMNVEV (reference sequence). CDR3 protein: CASSPHSTGIGIYGYTF. The CDR3 DNA reads TGTGCCAGCAGCCCCCACTCGACAGGGATCGGGATTTATGGCTACACCTTC.

Here the CDR3 DNA reads TGTGCCAGCAGTTTGGGCGGGGACCACAATGAGCAGTTCTTC. It is translated as CASSLGGDHNEQFF. V and J are TRBV27 and TRBJ2-1; D possibly corresponds to TRBD2 (6 bases). CDR1 and CDR2 from the germline V gene are MNHEY and SMNVEV (reference sequence). CDR3 length: 14 residues. V was cut by 3 bases and J by 5 bases, with 11 bases left in between.

This clone was counted a single time. This CDR3 reads CASRQSTGSNEKLFF. DNA of the CDR3: TGTGCCAGCAGGCAATCGACAGGGTCTAATGAAAAACTGTTTTTT. The chain joins TRBV27 to TRBJ1-4; 7 positions agree with TRBD1. The length of the CDR3 is 15 residues. CDR1 MNHEY and CDR2 SMNVEV come from the germline V gene (reference sequence). V gave up 6 bases and J gave up 3 bases; unmatched junction bases: 7.

This clone was seen only a few times. A read error may account for a junction end that differs from germline. V gene TRBV19 combines with J gene TRBJ2-6, with D tentatively TRBD1 (5 bases). The germline V gene has CDR1 LNHDA and CDR2 SQIVND (reference sequence). CDR3 length equals 14 residues. This CDR3 reads CASKVGAGANGLTF. DNA for the CDR3: TGTGCCAGTAAAGTGGGCGCTGGGGCCAACGGCCTGACTTTC.

The rearrangement links TRBV6-4 to TRBJ2-3; 7 bases fit TRBD2. The CDR3 covers 15 residues. V was clipped by 2 bases and J by 3 bases; unmatched bases: 5. Germline V gene sequence: CDR1 MRHNA, CDR2 SNTAGT. This CDR3 is CASSDQAGPTDTQYF. In DNA, the CDR3 is TGTGCCAGCAGTGACCAAGCGGGACCTACAGATACGCAGTATTTT.

The V call is TRBV4-3, the J call TRBJ2-7; TRBD2 agrees at 8 bases. The V gene's germline CDR1 is LGHNA and CDR2 YSLEER. The CDR3 consists of 18 residues. Trimming at V came to 4 bases and at J to 3 bases, leaving 17 bases not matched to a gene. The DNA for the CDR3 is TGCGCCAGCAGCCCCGGGGTTTCAGCGGGAGTAGGGTTCTACGAGCAGTACTTC. Translating gives CASSPGVSAGVGFYEQYF.

The chain combines TRBV5-1 with TRBJ1-6; D possibly corresponds to TRBD1 (5 bases). V was shortened by 2 bases and J by 8 bases, with 8 bases between the two germline ends. This CDR3 region has 13 residues. Germline values: CDR1 SGHRS, CDR2 YFSETQ. The CDR3 sequence is CASSLGGDSPLHF. DNA for the CDR3: TGCGCCAGCAGCTTAGGAGGGGATTCACCCCTCCACTTT.

This clone was found once. The gene calls are TRBV6-6 and TRBJ2-7, with 10 bases identical to TRBD1. Unmatched junction bases numbered 11, after V lost 4 bases and J lost 5 bases. The CDR3 contains 16 residues. From germline, CDR1 is MNHNY and CDR2 SVGAGI (reference sequence). CDR3 in amino acids: CASSFLRGQGINEQYF. The CDR3 region has the DNA TGTGCCAGCAGTTTTCTTCGGGGACAGGGGATCAACGAGCAGTACTTC.

The V gene is TRBV7-2, the J gene TRBJ2-3; 8 nucleotides agree with TRBD2. The trim removed 1 base at V and 4 bases at J, leaving 13 bases unmatched. The CDR3 contains 18 residues. Germline CDR1 is SGHTA and CDR2 is FQGNSA. The CDR3 reads CASSLVFQAGVRADTQYF. DNA of the CDR3: TGTGCCAGCAGCTTAGTATTTCAAGCGGGAGTCCGAGCAGATACGCAGTATTTT.

The chain recombines TRBV2 with TRBJ1-1; D not certain. CDR3 length: 11 amino acids. The ends were cut back, 4 bases at V and 8 bases at J, with 8 bases in the middle. Germline values: CDR1 SNHLY, CDR2 FYNNEI. DNA for the CDR3: TGTGCCAGCAGTGTTATTGTAGAAGCTTTCTTT. It yields the protein CASSVIVEAFF.